A selection of T cell receptor beta chains follows, all from one sample in a study of response to subunit inactivated influenza vaccine. From the RT-PCR reads, TCRdb called clonotypes with MiXCR, one entry per CDR3 protein. The sample lists approximately 500,000 distinct CDR3 sequences; 10% to 15% were seen once. Here the sequenced sample was PBMCs from blood, taken about 40 days after vaccination. Source of these receptors: a man aged 45-65 years who received an inactivated influenza vaccine. Both conserved end residues are part of each CDR3. The order of the fields is V gene, J gene, D gene, clone size, CDR3 length, CDR3 protein, CDR3 DNA. A D gene is named only where the DNA matches it firmly. Only part of the rows carry a size: once, few, many, or a class if the clone is expanded.

TRBV11-2	TRBJ2-1	TRBD2	few	15	CASRRLAEVYNEQFF	TGTGCCAGCAGACGACTAGCGGAGGTATACAATGAGCAGTTCTTC
TRBV6-1	TRBJ2-7	TRBD1	few	15	CASRVIRTGGYEQYF	TGTGCCAGCAGAGTTATACGAACAGGGGGCTACGAGCAGTACTTC
TRBV18	TRBJ2-7	TRBD1	few	15	CASSPGTGITYEQYF	TGTGCCAGCTCACCCGGGACAGGGATAACCTACGAGCAGTACTTC
TRBV7-2	TRBJ2-7	TRBD2	few	14	CASSPLAGVNEQYF	TGTGCCAGCAGCCCCTTAGCGGGAGTCAACGAGCAGTACTTC
TRBV27	TRBJ2-1	TRBD2	few	15	CASSPSLAPYNEQFF	TGTGCCAGCAGCCCCTCACTAGCGCCTTACAATGAGCAGTTCTTC
TRBV27	TRBJ1-2	TRBD1	many	12	CASSSGGFGYTF	TGTGCCAGCAGCTCAGGGGGCTTTGGCTACACCTTC
TRBV7-2	TRBJ1-2	NA	few	13	CASSSYIDNGYTF	TGTGCCAGCAGCTCCTATATAGACAATGGCTACACCTTC
TRBV7-8	TRBJ2-3	NA	NA	12	CASKGTLDTQYF	TGTGCCAGCAAAGGGACTTTGGATACGCAGTATTTT
TRBV12-3/TRBV12-4	TRBJ1-6	NA	few	15	CASSFVGGMNSPLHF	TGTGCCAGCAGTTTCGTCGGGGGGATGAATTCACCCCTCCACTTT
TRBV4-2	TRBJ2-4	NA	NA	16	CASSPPIALAKNIQYF	TGTGCCAGCAGCCCCCCGATCGCGCTCGCCAAAAACATTCAGTACTTC
TRBV12-3/TRBV12-4	TRBJ1-1	TRBD1	few	14	CASSWTGWHTEAFF	TGTGCCAGCAGTTGGACAGGGTGGCACACTGAAGCTTTCTTT
TRBV7-2	TRBJ2-3	TRBD2	NA	16	CASSYASGGAADTQYF	TGTGCCAGCAGCTATGCTAGCGGGGGGGCCGCAGATACGCAGTATTTT
TRBV7-7	TRBJ2-1	TRBD2	NA	18	CASSPGTSGLSSYNEQFF	TGTGCTAGCAGTCCCGGGACTAGCGGCCTGAGCTCCTACAATGAGCAGTTCTTC
TRBV20-1	TRBJ1-2	NA	NA	10	CSVLDFGYTF	TGCAGTGTTTTAGATTTCGGCTACACCTTC
TRBV6-2/TRBV6-3	TRBJ2-7	NA	NA	11	CASSHGLEQYF	TGTGCCAGCAGTCACGGCCTCGAGCAGTACTTC
TRBV5-1	TRBJ2-5	TRBD1	few	15	CASSLGQGPQETQYF	TGCGCCAGCAGCTTGGGACAGGGGCCGCAAGAGACCCAGTACTTC
TRBV6-2/TRBV6-3	TRBJ2-5	TRBD1	few	16	CASSSGDSTLKETQYF	TGTGCCAGCAGTTCAGGGGACAGCACCCTAAAAGAGACCCAGTACTTC
TRBV7-2	TRBJ2-3	NA	NA	15	CASSLNSFPSDTQYF	TGTGCCAGCAGCTTAAACAGTTTTCCCTCAGATACGCAGTATTTT
TRBV20-1	TRBJ1-6	NA	few	15	CSASAQGGYNSPLHF	TGCAGTGCTAGCGCACAGGGAGGCTATAATTCACCCCTCCACTTT
TRBV12-3/TRBV12-4	TRBJ2-3	NA	few	13	CASRIRATDTQYF	TGTGCCAGCAGGATAAGGGCCACAGATACGCAGTATTTT
TRBV24-1	TRBJ1-1	NA	NA	15	CATSDTSDRNTEAFF	TGTGCCACCAGTGATACCTCGGACAGGAACACTGAAGCTTTCTTT
TRBV6-1	TRBJ1-4	TRBD1	few	15	CASSDGTGSFEKLFF	TGTGCCAGCAGTGACGGGACAGGGTCCTTTGAAAAACTGTTTTTT
TRBV4-1	TRBJ2-6	NA	NA	19	CASSLLGGRQASGANVLTF	TGCGCCAGCAGCCTTTTAGGTGGCAGGCAAGCCTCTGGGGCCAACGTCCTGACTTTC
TRBV29-1	TRBJ1-5	NA	NA	12	CSVDRSNQPQHF	TGCAGCGTTGATAGGAGCAATCAGCCCCAGCATTTT
TRBV29-1	TRBJ2-2	TRBD2	few	12	CSVYGGSGELFF	TGCAGCGTTTACGGCGGGAGCGGAGAGCTGTTTTTT
TRBV29-1	TRBJ1-2	NA	few	14	CSVELPLDLAGYTF	TGCAGCGTTGAGCTACCTCTGGACCTAGCAGGCTACACCTTC
TRBV20-1	TRBJ2-5	NA	few	11	CSCSGGETQYF	TGCAGTTGCTCAGGCGGGGAGACCCAGTACTTC
TRBV12-3/TRBV12-4	TRBJ2-7	NA	NA	13	CASSVTSSYEQYF	TGTGCCAGCAGTGTGACAAGCTCCTACGAGCAGTACTTC
TRBV20-1	TRBJ2-7	TRBD2	NA	14	CSAVRGNSGRDQYF	TGCAGTGCCGTTCGGGGGAATAGCGGGAGGGATCAGTACTTC
TRBV20-1	TRBJ1-5	NA	NA	14	CSARDERSVQPQHF	TGCAGTGCTAGAGATGAGAGGTCAGTTCAGCCCCAGCATTTT
TRBV6-5	TRBJ2-7	NA	NA	12	CASSYDSYEQYF	TGTGCCAGCAGTTACGACAGTTACGAGCAGTACTTC
TRBV29-1	TRBJ2-5	NA	many	15	CSVEEGWDIQETQYF	TGCAGCGTTGAAGAAGGTTGGGACATTCAAGAGACCCAGTACTTC
TRBV20-1	TRBJ2-3	NA	NA	16	CCARAYVRSSTDTQYF	TGCTGTGCTAGGGCGTATGTGAGAAGCAGCACAGATACGCAGTATTTT
TRBV4-2	TRBJ2-1	TRBD2	few	15	CASSHPGGAYNEQFF	TGTGCCAGCAGCCATCCCGGGGGGGCCTACAATGAGCAGTTCTTC
TRBV7-2	TRBJ2-6	TRBD1	NA	17	CASSPTPTGAGANVLTF	TGTGCCAGCAGCCCTACACCTACAGGGGCTGGGGCCAACGTCCTGACTTTC
TRBV24-1	TRBJ1-2	NA	NA	14	CATSGSGITYGYTF	TGTGCCACCAGTGGGTCAGGGATTACCTATGGCTACACCTTC
TRBV12-3/TRBV12-4	TRBJ1-5	NA	NA	13	CASRGQYNQPQHF	TGTGCCAGCAGAGGACAGTACAATCAGCCCCAGCATTTT
TRBV5-1	TRBJ1-3	NA	NA	16	CASSLAGSLTGNTIYF	TGCGCCAGCAGCTTGGCCGGCTCCCTAACTGGAAACACCATATATTTT
TRBV29-1	TRBJ2-1	TRBD2	many	12	CSVTSGRNEQFF	TGCAGCGTGACTAGCGGGAGAAATGAGCAGTTCTTC
TRBV5-1	TRBJ2-1	NA	few	15	CASSTNSASYNEQFF	TGCGCCAGCAGCACCAACAGCGCCTCCTACAATGAGCAGTTCTTC
TRBV7-2	TRBJ2-5	NA	few	16	CASSLSLLAHQETQYF	TGTGCCAGCAGCTTATCCCTGCTAGCACATCAAGAGACCCAGTACTTC
TRBV7-2	TRBJ2-1	TRBD2	NA	16	CASSLVPGLAGDEQFF	TGTGCCAGCAGCTTGGTACCCGGACTAGCGGGGGACGAGCAGTTCTTC
TRBV27	TRBJ2-1	NA	NA	14	CASSSSPRGDEQFF	TGTGCCAGCAGTTCCTCCCCGAGGGGGGATGAGCAGTTCTTC
TRBV6-1	TRBJ2-1	NA	few	14	CASSTGYVSSEQFF	TGTGCCAGCAGCACGGGGTATGTGTCTAGTGAGCAGTTCTTC
TRBV24-1	TRBJ2-1	TRBD1	NA	17	CATSRSTRDRTYNEQFF	TGTGCCACCAGCCGCTCCACCCGGGACAGAACCTACAATGAGCAGTTCTTC
TRBV7-2	TRBJ1-3	NA	few	13	CASSLGAGGTIYF	TGTGCCAGCAGCTTAGGGGCGGGGGGCACCATATATTTT
TRBV7-8	TRBJ2-2	NA	NA	14	CASSWGGQDGELFF	TGTGCCAGCAGCTGGGGGGGCCAGGACGGGGAGCTGTTTTTT
TRBV5-1	TRBJ2-2	TRBD2	many	13	CASAGDRTGELFF	TGCGCCAGCGCGGGGGATCGCACCGGGGAGCTGTTTTTT
TRBV6-1	TRBJ1-3	TRBD1	few	14	CASRSTGSGNTIYF	TGTGCCAGCAGATCGACAGGGTCTGGAAACACCATATATTTT
TRBV25-1	TRBJ2-3	TRBD1	NA	17	CASSPPPGQGATDTQYF	TGTGCCAGCAGTCCACCTCCGGGACAGGGGGCCACAGATACGCAGTATTTT
TRBV7-8	TRBJ1-1	NA	few	13	CASSSRGTTEAFF	TGTGCCAGCAGCTCCCGCGGTACGACTGAAGCTTTCTTT
TRBV7-2	TRBJ2-3	TRBD1	few	15	CASSLDGQGTDTQYF	TGTGCCAGCAGCTTAGACGGACAGGGCACAGATACGCAGTATTTT
TRBV15	TRBJ2-7	TRBD2	many	16	CATSRNIGTITYEQYF	TGTGCCACCAGCAGAAACATTGGGACTATCACCTACGAGCAGTACTTC